This TCR beta chain originates from a study of T cells in women clearing cervical HPV infection. Study summary: Case blood was drawn when the lesion was first found; control blood after infection became undetectable.

The V segment lost 4 bases and the J segment 1 base; nucleotides outside the gene matches: 15. This CDR3 region has 20 residues. Germline V gene data show CDR1 as LNHDA and CDR2 as SQIVND (reference sequence). Here immunoSEQ multiplex PCR was the method, and the copy in TCRdb shows in-frame clones only, minus some. The listing records tens of thousands of clones. Study-wide results and limits: Cases carried less TRBV6-7 than controls: approximately 0.1% versus 0.16%. A classifier using richness and V gene abundances reached an AUC of 0.7 to 0.9.

As regards this clone: Its specificity is unknown. Read sequence stops 3 residues before the CDR3 end, and the germline J gene provides the missing end.

The TCR was taken from a woman between 18 and 69 years old with a cervical HPV16 infection that either progressed to CIN3+ or cleared (not recorded which). The chain joins TRBV19 to TRBJ2-1; TRBD2 matches at 11 bases. Sequencing input: blood buffy coat. The CDR3 loop is CASSTQLAGALLRSYNEQFF. The sequenced part of the CDR3 DNA is TGTGCCAGTAGTACTCAACTAGCGGGGGCTCTACTTCGATCCTACAATGAG.